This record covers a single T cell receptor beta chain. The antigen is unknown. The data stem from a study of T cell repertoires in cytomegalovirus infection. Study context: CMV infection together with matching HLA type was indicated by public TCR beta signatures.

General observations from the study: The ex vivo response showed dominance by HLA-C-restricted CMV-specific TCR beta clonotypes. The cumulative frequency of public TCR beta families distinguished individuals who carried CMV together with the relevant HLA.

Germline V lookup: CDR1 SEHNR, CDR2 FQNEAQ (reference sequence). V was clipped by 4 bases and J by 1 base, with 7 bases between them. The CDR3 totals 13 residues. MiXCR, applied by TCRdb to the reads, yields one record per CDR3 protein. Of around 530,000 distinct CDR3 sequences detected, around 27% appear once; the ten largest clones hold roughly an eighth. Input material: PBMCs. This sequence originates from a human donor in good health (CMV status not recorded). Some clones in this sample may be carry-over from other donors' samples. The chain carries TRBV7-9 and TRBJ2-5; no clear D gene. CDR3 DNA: TGTGCCAGCAGCTACTTGACCCAAGAGACCCAGTACTTC. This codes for CASSYLTQETQYF.